This T cell receptor (beta chain) came from a study of shared clonotypes between healthy human individuals. Across the whole study: With ages of 18 to 49, the donors were a couple of women and a few men.

The data were produced by immunoSEQ multiplex PCR, yet TCRdb's version contains in-frame clones alone and is incomplete. The sample includes some 1 million clones, 65% to 80% seen only once; the top ten take 1.4%. All donors qualified as healthy HIV-negative adults and had experienced no recent acute infections or vaccinations. The CDR3 extends over 17 amino acids. V lost 2 bases, J lost 4 bases, and 7 bases stayed unmatched. The germline gives CDR1 KGHSH, CDR2 LQKENI. The chain couples TRBV18 to TRBJ2-2; 10 bases align to TRBD2. The material sequenced was memory CD4+ T cells sorted from blood. The subset: CD45RA-negative fraction. The clonotype comes from a man younger than 35 in good health. CDR3 region: CASSPSIAGGSTGELFF. CDR3 nucleotide sequence: TGTGCCAGCTCACCATCGATAGCGGGAGGTTCCACCGGGGAGCTGTTTTTT.